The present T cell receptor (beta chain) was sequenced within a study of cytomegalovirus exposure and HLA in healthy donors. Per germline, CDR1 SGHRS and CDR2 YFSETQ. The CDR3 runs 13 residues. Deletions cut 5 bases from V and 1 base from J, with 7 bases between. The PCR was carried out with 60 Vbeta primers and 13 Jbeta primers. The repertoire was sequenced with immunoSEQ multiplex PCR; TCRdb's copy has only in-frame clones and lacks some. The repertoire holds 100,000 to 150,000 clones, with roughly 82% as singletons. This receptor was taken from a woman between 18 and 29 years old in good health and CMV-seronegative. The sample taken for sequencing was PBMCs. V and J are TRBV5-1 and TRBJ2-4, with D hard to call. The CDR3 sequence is CASSQAAKNIQYF. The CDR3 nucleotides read TGCGCCAGCAGTCAAGCGGCCAAAAACATTCAGTACTTC.